This entry is about one T cell receptor (beta chain). The antigen remains undetermined. Time point here: week 35, safety follow-up. A 20-mer mutant IDH1 peptide at 300 ug was injected subcutaneously with topical imiquimod. Donors' newly diagnosed IDH1-mutant WHO grade 3 or 4 astrocytomas lacked nuclear ATRX. This sample was taken from a study of a mutant IDH1 vaccine in newly diagnosed glioma. Study-level information: Patients under treatment included approximately 60% males and around 38% females and had a mean age of approximately 40 years. Those enrolled had earlier been treated with radiotherapy, temozolomide, or both, mostly both. V12 occurred at week 35 and V13 at week 47.

Using immunoSEQ multiplex PCR, the repertoire was profiled, and TCRdb retains in-frame clones only, with some absent. The sample has about 27,000 clones, roughly four fifths seen once. The ends were cut back, 0 bases at V and 6 bases at J, with 15 bases in the middle. This CDR3 is built from 15 residues. Germline V gives CDR1 MNHEY, CDR2 SVGAGI. This TCR was recovered from a man aged 50 to 59 with glioma. The specimen was PBMCs, collected from a glioma patient whose treatment included an IDH1 peptide vaccine. V and J are TRBV6-5 and TRBJ2-7, with D possibly TRBD1 on 6 matching bases. Here the CDR3 DNA reads TGTGCCAGCAGTTACTCTTCCGGGACAAAAGGCGAGCAGTACTTC. This gives the protein CASSYSSGTKGEQYF.